This T cell receptor (beta chain) comes out of a study of cytomegalovirus exposure and HLA in healthy donors. General observations from the study: Using the classifier, cytomegalovirus status was reportedly diagnosed with high specificity and sensitivity.

To note about this clone: Its antigen remains unidentified.

The primer mix had 60 Vbeta and 13 Jbeta primers. The repertoire was sequenced with immunoSEQ multiplex PCR; TCRdb's copy has only in-frame clones and lacks some. The table lists approximately 150,000 clones, roughly three quarters of them singletons, with 6% to 8% in the top ten. The CDR3 has 15 residues. Trimming cost V 5 bases and J 2 bases, with 13 bases left between them. Per the germline V gene, CDR1 is LNHDA and CDR2 is SQIVND (reference sequence). Material: PBMCs. This TCR derives from a male donor in good health and CMV-seropositive. The gene calls are TRBV19 and TRBJ1-5, with D hard to call. This CDR3 reads CASSYPPGGNQPQHF. The CDR3 bases are TGTGCCAGTAGTTACCCCCCCGGGGGCAATCAGCCCCAGCATTTT.